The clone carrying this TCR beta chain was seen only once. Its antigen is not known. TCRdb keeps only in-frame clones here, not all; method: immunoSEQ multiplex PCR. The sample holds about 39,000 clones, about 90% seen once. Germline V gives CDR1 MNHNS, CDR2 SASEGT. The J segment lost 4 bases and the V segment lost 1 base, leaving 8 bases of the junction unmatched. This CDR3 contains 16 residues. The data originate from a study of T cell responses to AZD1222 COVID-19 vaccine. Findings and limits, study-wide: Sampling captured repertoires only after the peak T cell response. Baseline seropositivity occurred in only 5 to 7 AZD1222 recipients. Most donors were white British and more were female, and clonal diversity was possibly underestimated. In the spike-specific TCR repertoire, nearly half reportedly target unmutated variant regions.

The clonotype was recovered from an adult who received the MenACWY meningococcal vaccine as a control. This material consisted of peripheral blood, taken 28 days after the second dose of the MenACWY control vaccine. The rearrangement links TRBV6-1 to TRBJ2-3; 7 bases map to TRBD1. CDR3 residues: CASSEGPFQGADTQYF. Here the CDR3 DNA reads TGTGCCAGCAGTGAAGGCCCCTTCCAGGGGGCAGATACGCAGTATTTT.